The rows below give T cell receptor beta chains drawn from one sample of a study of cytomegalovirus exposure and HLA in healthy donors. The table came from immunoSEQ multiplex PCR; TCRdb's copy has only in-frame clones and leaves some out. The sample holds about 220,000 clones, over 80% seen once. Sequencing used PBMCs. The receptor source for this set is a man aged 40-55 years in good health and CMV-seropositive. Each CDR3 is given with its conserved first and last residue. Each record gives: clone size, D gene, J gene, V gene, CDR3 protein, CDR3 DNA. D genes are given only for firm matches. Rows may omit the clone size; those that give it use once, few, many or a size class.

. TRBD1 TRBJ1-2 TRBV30 CAWSALSDRGNFGYTF TGTGCCTGGAGTGCTCTCAGTGACAGGGGAAATTTTGGCTACACCTTC
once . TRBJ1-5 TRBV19 CASSPGVTGVQPQHF TGTGCCAGTAGTCCCGGAGTGACAGGAGTCCAGCCCCAGCATTTT
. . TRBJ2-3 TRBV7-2 CASSFSSTYTDTQYF TGTGCCAGCAGCTTCTCTAGTACCTACACAGATACGCAGTATTTT
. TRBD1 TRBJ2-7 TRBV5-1 CASSFQMGQAGEQYF TGCGCCAGCAGCTTCCAGATGGGACAGGCGGGGGAGCAGTACTTC
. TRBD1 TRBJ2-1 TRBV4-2 CASSQSPGQGNNEQFF TGTGCCAGCAGCCAATCTCCGGGACAGGGTAACAATGAGCAGTTCTTC
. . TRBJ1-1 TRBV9 CASSVSDGDTEAFF TGTGCCAGCAGCGTATCCGACGGGGACACTGAAGCTTTCTTT
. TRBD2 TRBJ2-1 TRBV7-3 CASSLIPLASGAYNEQFF TGTGCCAGCAGCTTAATCCCACTGGCTAGCGGAGCCTACAATGAGCAGTTCTTC
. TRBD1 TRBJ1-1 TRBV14 CASRNRTGWTTEAFF TGTGCCAGCAGAAATCGGACAGGGTGGACCACTGAAGCTTTCTTT
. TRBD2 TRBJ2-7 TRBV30 CAWSMGLAITYEQYF TGTGCCTGGAGTATGGGACTAGCGATAACCTACGAGCAGTACTTC
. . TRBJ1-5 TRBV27 CASSYRDGNQPQHF TGTGCCAGCAGTTACAGGGATGGCAATCAGCCCCAGCATTTT
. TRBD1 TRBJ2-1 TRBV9 CASSVRDRENNEQFF TGTGCCAGCAGCGTGAGGGACAGGGAGAACAATGAGCAGTTCTTC
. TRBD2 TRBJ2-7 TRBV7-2 CASSSTSGTYEQYF TGTGCCAGCAGCTCGACTAGCGGTACCTACGAGCAGTACTTC
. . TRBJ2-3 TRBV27 CASSLFVASGTDTQYF TGTGCCAGCAGTTTGTTTGTAGCTAGCGGCACAGATACGCAGTATTTT
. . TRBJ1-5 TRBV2 CASSRTLGRQPQHF TGTGCCAGCTCAAGGACCCTGGGGAGGCAGCCCCAGCATTTT
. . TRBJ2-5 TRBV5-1 CASSFSSPPGETQYF TGCGCCAGCAGCTTCTCGAGCCCCCCCGGAGAGACCCAGTACTTC
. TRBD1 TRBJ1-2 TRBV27 CASSRADRDYGYTF TGTGCCAGCAGTCGTGCGGACAGGGATTATGGCTACACCTTC
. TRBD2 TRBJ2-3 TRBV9 CASSPRLAESTDTQYF TGTGCCAGCAGCCCCAGACTAGCGGAAAGCACAGATACGCAGTATTTT
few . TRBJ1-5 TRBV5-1 CASSLTGVNQPQHF TGCGCCAGCAGCTTGACAGGTGTGAATCAGCCCCAGCATTTT
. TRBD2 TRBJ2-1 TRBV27 CASTLLRAGGPDEQFF TGTGCCAGCACCCTCCTCCGGGCGGGAGGGCCGGATGAGCAGTTCTTC
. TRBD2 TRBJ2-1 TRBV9 CASSVALAKAGGYNEQFF TGTGCCAGCAGCGTAGCTTTGGCAAAAGCGGGGGGGTACAATGAGCAGTTCTTC
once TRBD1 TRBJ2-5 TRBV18 CASSPRAGGLQETQYF TGTGCCAGCTCACCGAGGGCAGGGGGCCTCCAAGAGACCCAGTACTTC
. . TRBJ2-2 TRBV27 CASSLATNTGELFF TGTGCCAGCTCTTTAGCGACGAACACCGGGGAGCTGTTTTTT
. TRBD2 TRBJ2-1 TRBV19 CASKVSPSGSFYEQFF TGTGCCAGTAAGGTGTCGCCTAGCGGGAGCTTCTATGAGCAGTTCTTC
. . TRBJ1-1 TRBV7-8 CASAPGGNTEAFF TGTGCCAGCGCCCCGGGAGGCAACACTGAAGCTTTCTTT
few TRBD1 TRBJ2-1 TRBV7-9 CASRLTGGLGYNEQFF TGTGCCAGCAGGCTTACAGGGGGGTTGGGCTACAATGAGCAGTTCTTC
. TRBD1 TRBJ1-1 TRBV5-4 CASSLEDRADTEAFF TGTGCCAGCAGCTTGGAGGACAGGGCGGACACTGAAGCTTTCTTT
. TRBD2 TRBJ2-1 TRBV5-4 CASSLLGLAGEQFF TGTGCCAGCAGCTTGCTCGGACTAGCGGGAGAGCAGTTCTTC
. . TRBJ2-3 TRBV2 CASRGGGRGTDTQYF TGTGCCAGCAGGGGAGGGGGGCGAGGCACAGATACGCAGTATTTT
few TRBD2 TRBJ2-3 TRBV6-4 CASRRTSGITDTQYF TGTGCCAGCAGACGGACTAGCGGGATAACGGATACGCAGTATTTT
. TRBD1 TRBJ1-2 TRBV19 CASTGTGTYGYTF TGTGCCAGTACCGGGACAGGAACATATGGCTACACCTTC
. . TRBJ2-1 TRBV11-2 CASSLGTSRSHYNEQFF TGTGCCAGCAGCTTAGGCACGAGTCGGTCCCACTACAATGAGCAGTTCTTC
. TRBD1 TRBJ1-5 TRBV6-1 CASSMDRGPQPQHF TGTGCCAGCAGTATGGACAGGGGGCCTCAGCCCCAGCATTTT
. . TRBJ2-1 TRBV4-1 CASSQVPLREWVYNEQFF TGCGCCAGCAGCCAAGTTCCGCTTCGGGAGTGGGTGTACAATGAGCAGTTCTTC
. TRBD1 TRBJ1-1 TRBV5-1 CASSSPGTGGKTEAFF TGCGCCAGCAGTTCTCCCGGGACAGGGGGCAAGACTGAAGCTTTCTTT
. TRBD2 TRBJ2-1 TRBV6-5 CASRLKTSGSREQFF TGTGCCAGCAGACTAAAGACTAGCGGGAGCCGGGAGCAGTTCTTC
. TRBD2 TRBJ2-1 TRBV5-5 CASSLFFLAANEQFF TGTGCCAGCAGCTTGTTCTTCCTAGCGGCTAATGAGCAGTTCTTC
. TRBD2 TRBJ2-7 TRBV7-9 CASSQLGTRDEQYF TGTGCCAGCAGCCAGCTGGGGACTAGAGACGAGCAGTACTTC
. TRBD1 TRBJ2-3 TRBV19 CASSILGQSTDTQYF TGTGCCAGTAGTATTTTGGGACAGTCCACAGATACGCAGTATTTT
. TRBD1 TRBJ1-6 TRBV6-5 CASSSTGTGSNSPLHF TGTGCCAGCAGTTCAACCGGGACAGGGTCAAATTCACCCCTCCACTTT
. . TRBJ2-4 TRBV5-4 CASSPDRAKNIQYF TGTGCCAGCAGCCCGGACAGAGCCAAAAACATTCAGTACTTC
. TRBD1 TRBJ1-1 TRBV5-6 CASSFRTGSAFF TGTGCCAGCAGCTTCCGGACAGGGTCGGCTTTCTTT
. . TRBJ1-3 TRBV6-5 CASRRGGSSGNTIYF TGTGCCAGCAGACGCGGGGGAAGCTCTGGAAACACCATATATTTT
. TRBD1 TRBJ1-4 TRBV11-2 CASSNRQGDEKLFF TGTGCCAGCAGCAATAGACAGGGGGATGAAAAACTGTTTTTT
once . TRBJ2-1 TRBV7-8 CASSSGQGTSGTYNEQFF TGTGCCAGCAGCTCGGGACAGGGCACTAGCGGGACCTACAATGAGCAGTTCTTC
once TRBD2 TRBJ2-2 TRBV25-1 CASSRAGRANTGELFF TGTGCCAGCAGTAGGGCAGGGAGGGCGAACACCGGGGAGCTGTTTTTT
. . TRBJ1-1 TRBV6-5 CASSYSGGAQAFF TGTGCCAGCAGTTACTCGGGAGGGGCCCAAGCTTTCTTT
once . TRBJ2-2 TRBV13 CASSLGRTGELFF TGTGCCAGCAGCTTAGGCCGGACCGGGGAGCTGTTTTTT
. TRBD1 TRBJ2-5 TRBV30 CAWTIIGQASETQYF TGTGCCTGGACCATAATTGGACAGGCCAGCGAGACCCAGTACTTC
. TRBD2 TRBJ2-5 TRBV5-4 CASKSTSGVQETQYF TGTGCCAGCAAATCGACTAGCGGGGTCCAAGAGACCCAGTACTTC
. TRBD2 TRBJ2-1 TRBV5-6 CASSFRTSGYNEQFF TGTGCCAGCAGCTTTAGGACTAGCGGATACAATGAGCAGTTCTTC
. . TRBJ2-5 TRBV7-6 CASSRRGGQETQYF TGTGCCAGCAGCCGAAGAGGGGGTCAAGAGACCCAGTACTTC
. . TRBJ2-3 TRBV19 CASSTSVGSGRTDTQYF TGTGCCAGTAGTACATCGGTGGGAAGCGGCCGCACAGATACGCAGTATTTT
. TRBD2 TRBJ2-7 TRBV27 CASSRGLPYEQYF TGTGCCAGCAGTAGGGGACTACCCTACGAGCAGTACTTC